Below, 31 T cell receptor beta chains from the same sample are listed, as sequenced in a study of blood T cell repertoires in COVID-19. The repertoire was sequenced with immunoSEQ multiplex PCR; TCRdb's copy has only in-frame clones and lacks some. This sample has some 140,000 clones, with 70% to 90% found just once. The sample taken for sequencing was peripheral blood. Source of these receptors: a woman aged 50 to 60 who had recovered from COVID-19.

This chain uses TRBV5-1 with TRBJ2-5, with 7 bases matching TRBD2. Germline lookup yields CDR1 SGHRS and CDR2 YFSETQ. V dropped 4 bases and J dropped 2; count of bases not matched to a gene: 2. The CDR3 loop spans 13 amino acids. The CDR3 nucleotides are TGCGCCAGCAGCCGGACTAGGCAAGAGACCCAGTACTTC. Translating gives CASSRTRQETQYF.

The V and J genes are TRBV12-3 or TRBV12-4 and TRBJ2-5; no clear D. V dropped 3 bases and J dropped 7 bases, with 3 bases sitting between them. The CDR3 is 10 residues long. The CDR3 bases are TGTGCCAGCAGTTTCGGGACCCAGTACTTC. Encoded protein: CASSFGTQYF.

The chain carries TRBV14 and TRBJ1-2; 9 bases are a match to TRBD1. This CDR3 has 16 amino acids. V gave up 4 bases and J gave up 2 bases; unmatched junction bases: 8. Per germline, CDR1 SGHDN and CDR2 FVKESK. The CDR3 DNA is TGTGCCAGCAGCCTAGGGGGACAGGGCCGAAACTATGGCTACACCTTC. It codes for CASSLGGQGRNYGYTF.

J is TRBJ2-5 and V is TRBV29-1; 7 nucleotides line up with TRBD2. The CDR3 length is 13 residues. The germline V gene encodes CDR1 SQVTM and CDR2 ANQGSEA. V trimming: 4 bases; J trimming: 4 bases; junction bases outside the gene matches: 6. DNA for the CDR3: TGCAGCGTTGTCTCTAGCGGACGAGAGACCCAGTACTTC. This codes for CSVVSSGRETQYF.

The DNA of the CDR3 is TGTGCCAGCACCTCCGTACGGGGTCTGAGTGGCTACACCTTC. Its protein product is CASTSVRGLSGYTF. This chain joins TRBV11-2 and TRBJ1-2; the D is unclear. CDR1 SGHAT and CDR2 FQNNGV come from the germline V gene. V was cut by 7 bases and J by 7 bases, with 19 bases left in between. The CDR3 runs to 14 residues.

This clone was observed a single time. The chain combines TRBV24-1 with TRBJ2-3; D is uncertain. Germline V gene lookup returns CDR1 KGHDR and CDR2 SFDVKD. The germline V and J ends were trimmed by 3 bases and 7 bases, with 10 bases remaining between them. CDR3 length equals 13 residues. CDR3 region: CATSDPLIYTQYF. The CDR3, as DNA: TGTGCCACCAGTGATCCACTCATTTATACGCAGTATTTT.

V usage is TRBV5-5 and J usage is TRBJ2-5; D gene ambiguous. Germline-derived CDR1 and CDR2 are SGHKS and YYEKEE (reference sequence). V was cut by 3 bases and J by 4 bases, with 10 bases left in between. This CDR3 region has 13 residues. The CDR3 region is CASSSLLTETQYF. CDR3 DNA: TGTGCCAGCAGCTCGCTGCTAACAGAGACCCAGTACTTC.

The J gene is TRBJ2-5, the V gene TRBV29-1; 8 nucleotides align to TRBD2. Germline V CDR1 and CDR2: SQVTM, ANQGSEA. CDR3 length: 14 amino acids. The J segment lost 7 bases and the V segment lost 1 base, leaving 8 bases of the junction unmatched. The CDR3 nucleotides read TGCAGCGTTGAAGTCGGGACTAGAGGAGGGACCCAGTACTTC. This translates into CSVEVGTRGGTQYF.

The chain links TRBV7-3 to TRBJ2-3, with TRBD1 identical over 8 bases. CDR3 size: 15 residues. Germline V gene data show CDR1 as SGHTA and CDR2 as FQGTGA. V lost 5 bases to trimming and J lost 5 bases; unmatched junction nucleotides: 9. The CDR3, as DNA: TGTGCCAGCAGCCCACAGGGGGGAAGCGGAGATACGCAGTATTTT. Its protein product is CASSPQGGSGDTQYF.

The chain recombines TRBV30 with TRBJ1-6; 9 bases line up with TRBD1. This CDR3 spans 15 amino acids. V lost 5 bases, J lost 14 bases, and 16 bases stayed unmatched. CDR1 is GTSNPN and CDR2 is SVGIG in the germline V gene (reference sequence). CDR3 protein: CAWGRDRVKRSALHF. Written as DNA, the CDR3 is TGTGCCTGGGGAAGGGACAGGGTAAAAAGGTCGGCCCTCCACTTT.

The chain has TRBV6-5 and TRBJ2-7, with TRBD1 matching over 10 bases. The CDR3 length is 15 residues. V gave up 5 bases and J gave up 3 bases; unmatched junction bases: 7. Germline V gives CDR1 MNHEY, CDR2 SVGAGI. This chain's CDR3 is CASSSRDRGVYEQYF. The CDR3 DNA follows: TGTGCCAGCAGTAGTCGGGACAGGGGCGTCTACGAGCAGTACTTC.

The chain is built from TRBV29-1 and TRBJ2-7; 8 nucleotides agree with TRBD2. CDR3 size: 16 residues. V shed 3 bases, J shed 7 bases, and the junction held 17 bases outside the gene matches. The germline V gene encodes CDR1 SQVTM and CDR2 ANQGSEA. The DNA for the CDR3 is TGCAGCGTTGAGACCCCGAGCGGGAGCCAATCGGGGGAGCAGTACTTC. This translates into CSVETPSGSQSGEQYF.

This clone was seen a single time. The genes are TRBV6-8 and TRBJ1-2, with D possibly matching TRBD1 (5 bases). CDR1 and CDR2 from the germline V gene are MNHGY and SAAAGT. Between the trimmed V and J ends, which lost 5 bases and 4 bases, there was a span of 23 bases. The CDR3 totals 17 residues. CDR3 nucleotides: TGTGCCAGCAGTCCGACAGAAGAGAGAAAGATCTGCTATGGCTACACCTTC. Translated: CASSPTEERKICYGYTF.

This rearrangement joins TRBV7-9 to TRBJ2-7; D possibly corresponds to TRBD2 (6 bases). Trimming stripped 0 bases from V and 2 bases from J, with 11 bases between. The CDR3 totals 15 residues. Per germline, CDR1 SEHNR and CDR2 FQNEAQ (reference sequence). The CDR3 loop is CASSLALTGAYEQYF. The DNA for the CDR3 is TGTGCCAGCAGCTTAGCCCTCACGGGGGCCTACGAGCAGTACTTC.

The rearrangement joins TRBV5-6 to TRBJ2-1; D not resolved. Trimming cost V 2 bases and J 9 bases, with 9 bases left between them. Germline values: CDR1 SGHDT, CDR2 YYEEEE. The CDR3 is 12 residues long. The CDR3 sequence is CASSLRWAEQFF. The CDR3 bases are TGTGCCAGCAGCTTACGGTGGGCTGAGCAGTTCTTC. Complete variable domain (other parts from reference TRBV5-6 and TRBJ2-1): DAGVTQSPTHLIKTRGQQVTLRCSPKSGHDTVSWYQQALGQGPQFIFQYYEEEERQRGNFPDRFSGHQFPNYSSELNVNALLLGDSALYLCASSLRWAEQFFGPGTRLTVL.

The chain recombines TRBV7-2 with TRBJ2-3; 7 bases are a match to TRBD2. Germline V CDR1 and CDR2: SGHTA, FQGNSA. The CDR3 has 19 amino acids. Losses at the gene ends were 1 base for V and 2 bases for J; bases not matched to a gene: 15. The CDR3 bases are TGTGCCAGCAGCTTAGGACTATGGCTCGGCGGGAGAACCACAGATACGCAGTATTTT. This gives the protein CASSLGLWLGGRTTDTQYF. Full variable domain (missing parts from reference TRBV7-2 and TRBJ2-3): GAGVSQSPSNKVTEKGKDVELRCDPISGHTALYWYRQSLGQGLEFLIYFQGNSAPDKSGLPSDRFSAERTGGSVSTLTIQRTQQEDSAVYLCASSLGLWLGGRTTDTQYFGPGTRLTVL.

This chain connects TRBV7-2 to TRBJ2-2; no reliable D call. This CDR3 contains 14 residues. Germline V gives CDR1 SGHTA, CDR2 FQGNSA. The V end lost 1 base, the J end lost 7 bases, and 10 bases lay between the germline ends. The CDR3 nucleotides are TGTGCCAGCAGCTTAGTACTATTAGACGGGGAGCTGTTTTTT. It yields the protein CASSLVLLDGELFF.

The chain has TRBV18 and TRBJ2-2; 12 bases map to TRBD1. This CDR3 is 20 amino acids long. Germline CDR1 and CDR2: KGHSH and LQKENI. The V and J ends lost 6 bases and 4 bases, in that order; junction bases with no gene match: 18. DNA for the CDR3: TGTGCCAGCTCCCTTAGGGGAGGGACAGGGGGCGTCGGAGGCACCGGGGAGCTGTTTTTT. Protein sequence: CASSLRGGTGGVGGTGELFF. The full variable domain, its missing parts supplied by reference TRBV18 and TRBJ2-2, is NAGVMQNPRHLVRRRGQEARLRCSPMKGHSHVYWYRQLPEEGLKFMVYLQKENIIDESGMPKERFSAEFPKEGPSILRIQQVVRGDSAAYFCASSLRGGTGGVGGTGELFFGEGSRLTVL.

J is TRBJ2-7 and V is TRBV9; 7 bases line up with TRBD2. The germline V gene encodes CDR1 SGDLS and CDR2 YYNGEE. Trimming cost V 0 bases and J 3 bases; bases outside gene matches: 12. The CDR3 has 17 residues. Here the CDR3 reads CASSVGGGGPTDYEQYF. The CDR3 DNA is TGTGCCAGCAGCGTAGGCGGGGGAGGACCCACCGACTACGAGCAGTACTTC.

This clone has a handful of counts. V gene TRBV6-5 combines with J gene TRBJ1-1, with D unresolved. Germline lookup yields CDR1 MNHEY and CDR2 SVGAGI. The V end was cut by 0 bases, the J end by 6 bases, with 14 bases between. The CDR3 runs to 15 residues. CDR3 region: CASSYSTGYLAEAFF. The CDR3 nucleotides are TGTGCCAGCAGTTACTCGACTGGGTATTTAGCTGAAGCTTTCTTT.

The CDR3 loop reads CASRDTGGPNYGYTF. In DNA form, the CDR3 reads TGTGCCAGCAGGGACACAGGGGGACCTAACTATGGCTACACCTTC. The chain is built from TRBV7-9 and TRBJ1-2, with 8 nucleotides matching TRBD1. The germline gives CDR1 SEHNR, CDR2 FQNEAQ (reference sequence). The length of the CDR3 is 15 residues. V was pared by 6 bases and J by 0 bases, with 6 bases of the junction left unmatched.

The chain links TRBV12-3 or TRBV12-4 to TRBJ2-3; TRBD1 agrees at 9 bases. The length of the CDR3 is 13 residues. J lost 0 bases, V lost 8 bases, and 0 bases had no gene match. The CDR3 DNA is TGTGCCAGCGGACAGGGGAGCACAGATACGCAGTATTTT. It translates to CASGQGSTDTQYF.

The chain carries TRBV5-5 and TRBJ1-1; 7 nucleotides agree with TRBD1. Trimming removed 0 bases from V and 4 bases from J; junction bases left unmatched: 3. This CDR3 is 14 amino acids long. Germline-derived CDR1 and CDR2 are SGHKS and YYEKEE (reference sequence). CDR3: CASSLEGAITEAFF. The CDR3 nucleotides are TGTGCCAGCAGCTTGGAGGGGGCAATCACTGAAGCTTTCTTT. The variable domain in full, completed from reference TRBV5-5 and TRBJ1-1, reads DAGVTQSPTHLIKTRGQQVTLRCSPISGHKSVSWYQQVLGQGPQFIFQYYEKEERGRGNFPDRFSARQFPNYSSELNVNALLLGDSALYLCASSLEGAITEAFFGQGTRLTVV.

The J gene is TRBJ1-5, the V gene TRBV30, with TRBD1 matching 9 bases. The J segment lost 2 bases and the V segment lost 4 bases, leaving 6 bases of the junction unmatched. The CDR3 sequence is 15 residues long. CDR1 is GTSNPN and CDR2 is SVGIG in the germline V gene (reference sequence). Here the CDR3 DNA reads TGTGCCTGGACCGGGACAGGGAGCCGCAATCAGCCCCAGCATTTT. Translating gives CAWTGTGSRNQPQHF.

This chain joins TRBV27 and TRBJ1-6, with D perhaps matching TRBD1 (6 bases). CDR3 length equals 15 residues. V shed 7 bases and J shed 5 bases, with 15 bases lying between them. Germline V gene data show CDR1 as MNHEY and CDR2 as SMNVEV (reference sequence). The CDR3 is CASTGGRGNNSPLHF. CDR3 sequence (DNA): TGTGCCAGCACTGGAGGGAGGGGGAATAATTCACCCCTCCACTTT.

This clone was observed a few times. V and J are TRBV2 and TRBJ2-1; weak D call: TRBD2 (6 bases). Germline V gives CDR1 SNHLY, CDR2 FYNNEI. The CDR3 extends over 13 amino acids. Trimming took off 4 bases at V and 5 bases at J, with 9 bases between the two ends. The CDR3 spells CASSVGGHNEQFF. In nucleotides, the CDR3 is TGTGCCAGCAGTGTCGGGGGTCACAATGAGCAGTTCTTC.

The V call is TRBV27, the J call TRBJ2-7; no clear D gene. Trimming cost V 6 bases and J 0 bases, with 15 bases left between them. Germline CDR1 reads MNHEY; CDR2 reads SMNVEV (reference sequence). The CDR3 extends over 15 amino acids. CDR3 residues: CASRPRVSFSYEQYF. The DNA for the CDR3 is TGTGCCAGCAGGCCTCGGGTGAGTTTCTCCTACGAGCAGTACTTC.

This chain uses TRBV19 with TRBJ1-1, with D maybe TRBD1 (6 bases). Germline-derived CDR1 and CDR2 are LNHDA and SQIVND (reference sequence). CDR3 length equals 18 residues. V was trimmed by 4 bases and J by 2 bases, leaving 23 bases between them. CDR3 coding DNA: TGTGCCAGTAGTAGGTCCAGGGGCCACGACTCGCAAAACACTGAAGCTTTCTTT. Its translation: CASSRSRGHDSQNTEAFF.

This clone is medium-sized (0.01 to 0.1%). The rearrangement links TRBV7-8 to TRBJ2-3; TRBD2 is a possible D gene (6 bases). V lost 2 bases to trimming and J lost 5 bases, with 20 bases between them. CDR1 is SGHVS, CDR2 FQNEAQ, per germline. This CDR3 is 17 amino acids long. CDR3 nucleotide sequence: TGTGCCAGCAGCTTAACCGCCCGGCGGGGATTGAGAGATACGCAGTATTTT. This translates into CASSLTARRGLRDTQYF.

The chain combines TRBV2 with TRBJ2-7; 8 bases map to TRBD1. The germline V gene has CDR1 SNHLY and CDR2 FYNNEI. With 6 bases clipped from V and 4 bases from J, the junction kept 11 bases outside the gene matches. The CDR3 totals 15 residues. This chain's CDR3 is CASRREGTGPYEQYF. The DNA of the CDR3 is TGTGCCAGCAGACGAGAGGGGACAGGTCCTTACGAGCAGTACTTC.

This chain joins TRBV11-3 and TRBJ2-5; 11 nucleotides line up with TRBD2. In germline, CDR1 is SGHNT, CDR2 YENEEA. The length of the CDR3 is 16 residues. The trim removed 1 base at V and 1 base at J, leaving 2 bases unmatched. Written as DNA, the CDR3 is TGTGCCAGCAGCTTAGGACTAGCGGGAAGCCAAGAGACCCAGTACTTC. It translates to CASSLGLAGSQETQYF.